A single T cell receptor beta chain is shown here with its context. CDR1 and CDR2 from the germline V gene are SGHTA and FQGNSA. The trim removed 5 bases at V and 8 bases at J, leaving 8 bases unmatched. The CDR3 length is 13 residues. These data are taken from a study of memory CD4+ T cells and cytomegalovirus serostatus. Across the study: This sample comes from healthy Belgian adults, 9 CMV seropositive, under 25 seronegative.

The sort gate was single viable CD3+CD4+CD8-CD45RO+ cells for memory CD4+ T cells. CMV serostatus came from serum IgG against pp150, pp28, p38, p52. Generated by immunoSEQ multiplex PCR, the TCRdb table keeps only in-frame clones and is missing some. Among 40,000 or so clones listed, approximately 81% were seen once. Sequenced input: memory CD4+ T cells from blood. This chain connects TRBV7-2 to TRBJ1-2; 7 positions agree with TRBD1. The origin of this receptor is an adult in good health and CMV-seronegative. The CDR3 here is CASSPRQGDGYTF. The CDR3 DNA reads as TGTGCCAGCAGCCCTCGACAGGGTGACGGCTACACCTTC.